The rows below give T cell receptor beta chains drawn from one sample of a study of T cell repertoires in ileal Crohn's disease. The protocol was immunoSEQ multiplex PCR, while the TCRdb copy is restricted to in-frame clones and leaves out a portion. The table shows about 17,000 clones, with 76% occurring only once. Sequencing was done on a sample of ileal tissue. These receptors were collected from an adult with Crohn's disease. Each CDR3 is given with its conserved first and last residue. The order of the fields is V gene, J gene, D gene, CDR3 length, clone size, CDR3 protein, CDR3 DNA. D genes are given only for firm matches. The size entry is marked missing in some rows and otherwise reads once, few, many or a size class.

v_gene: TRBV5-1; j_gene: TRBJ1-1; d_gene: TRBD1; len: 14; abundance: NA; CDR3aa: CASSLAGGTGEAFF; CDR3nt: TGCGCCAGCAGCTTGGCAGGGGGCACTGGTGAAGCTTTCTTT
v_gene: TRBV6-1; j_gene: TRBJ2-7; d_gene: TRBD2; len: 16; abundance: NA; CDR3aa: CASSGRTSGFSYEQYF; CDR3nt: TGTGCCAGCAGTGGGAGGACTAGCGGGTTCTCCTACGAGCAGTACTTC
v_gene: TRBV7-2; j_gene: TRBJ1-1; d_gene: TRBD1; len: 15; abundance: NA; CDR3aa: CASSYQQGLNTEAFF; CDR3nt: TGTGCCAGCAGTTACCAACAGGGGCTGAACACTGAAGCTTTCTTT
v_gene: TRBV10-2; j_gene: TRBJ1-6; d_gene: NA; len: 14; abundance: NA; CDR3aa: CASRLSARNSPLHF; CDR3nt: TGCGCCAGCCGCCTATCGGCGCGTAATTCACCCCTCCACTTT
v_gene: TRBV5-1; j_gene: TRBJ2-2; d_gene: NA; len: 15; abundance: once; CDR3aa: CASSFPEGSTGELFF; CDR3nt: TGCGCCAGCAGCTTCCCGGAGGGATCCACCGGGGAGCTGTTTTTT
v_gene: TRBV18; j_gene: TRBJ1-4; d_gene: NA; len: 15; abundance: NA; CDR3aa: CASSPPTSAGEKLFF; CDR3nt: TGTGCCAGCTCACCACCGACTTCGGCAGGGGAAAAACTGTTTTTT
v_gene: TRBV4-1; j_gene: TRBJ2-1; d_gene: NA; len: 14; abundance: NA; CDR3aa: CASSQRLPSGEQFF; CDR3nt: TGCGCCAGCAGCCAACGTCTTCCCAGCGGCGAGCAGTTCTTC
v_gene: TRBV27; j_gene: TRBJ1-5; d_gene: NA; len: 14; abundance: NA; CDR3aa: CASSLGAQNQPQHF; CDR3nt: TGTGCCAGCAGTCTCGGGGCCCAAAATCAGCCCCAGCATTTT
v_gene: TRBV27; j_gene: TRBJ2-1; d_gene: TRBD2; len: 14; abundance: NA; CDR3aa: CASSFGTTNNEQFF; CDR3nt: TGTGCCAGCAGTTTCGGGACTACAAACAATGAGCAGTTCTTC
v_gene: TRBV7-6; j_gene: TRBJ2-7; d_gene: NA; len: 14; abundance: NA; CDR3aa: CASRRQGRTYEQYF; CDR3nt: TGTGCCAGCCGAAGGCAGGGGCGTACCTACGAGCAGTACTTC
v_gene: TRBV15; j_gene: TRBJ1-5; d_gene: TRBD1; len: 15; abundance: NA; CDR3aa: CATSPRRGYGQPQHF; CDR3nt: TGTGCCACCAGCCCCCGCAGGGGGTACGGTCAGCCCCAGCATTTT
v_gene: TRBV29-1; j_gene: TRBJ2-7; d_gene: NA; len: 14; abundance: few; CDR3aa: CSVEGGSGTYEQYF; CDR3nt: TGCAGCGTTGAAGGGGGGTCAGGGACCTACGAGCAGTACTTC
v_gene: TRBV18; j_gene: TRBJ2-7; d_gene: NA; len: 13; abundance: NA; CDR3aa: CASSPGATYEQYF; CDR3nt: TGTGCCAGCTCACCAGGCGCGACCTACGAGCAGTACTTC
v_gene: TRBV21-1; j_gene: TRBJ2-2; d_gene: NA; len: 16; abundance: NA; CDR3aa: CASSKAYRGVAGELFF; CDR3nt: TGTGCCAGCAGCAAAGCATACAGGGGGGTGGCCGGGGAGCTGTTTTTT
v_gene: TRBV5-1; j_gene: TRBJ1-2; d_gene: NA; len: 14; abundance: once; CDR3aa: CASSASGTVYGYTF; CDR3nt: TGCGCCAGCAGCGCGAGCGGGACGGTCTATGGCTACACCTTC
v_gene: TRBV10-3; j_gene: TRBJ1-1; d_gene: TRBD1; len: 17; abundance: medium-sized; CDR3aa: CAITGTGGELSNTEAFF; CDR3nt: TGTGCCATCACAGGGACAGGGGGCGAGTTGTCCAACACTGAAGCTTTCTTT
v_gene: TRBV2; j_gene: TRBJ1-5; d_gene: NA; len: 13; abundance: NA; CDR3aa: CASSGQATQPQHF; CDR3nt: TGTGCCAGCAGTGGGCAGGCGACTCAGCCCCAGCATTTT
v_gene: TRBV27; j_gene: TRBJ2-1; d_gene: TRBD2; len: 15; abundance: NA; CDR3aa: CASSPRLAGYNEQFF; CDR3nt: TGTGCCAGCAGTCCCAGACTAGCGGGGTACAATGAGCAGTTCTTC
v_gene: TRBV5-1; j_gene: TRBJ1-1; d_gene: NA; len: 14; abundance: NA; CDR3aa: CASSLLVENTEAFF; CDR3nt: TGCGCCAGCAGCTTGCTAGTTGAGAACACTGAAGCTTTCTTT
v_gene: TRBV6-6; j_gene: TRBJ1-1; d_gene: NA; len: 15; abundance: NA; CDR3aa: CASTKLGQSNTEAFF; CDR3nt: TGTGCCAGCACGAAGCTAGGACAGTCGAACACTGAAGCTTTCTTT
v_gene: TRBV9; j_gene: TRBJ1-1; d_gene: TRBD1; len: 15; abundance: NA; CDR3aa: CASSEGTALNTEAFF; CDR3nt: TGTGCCAGCAGCGAAGGGACAGCCTTGAACACTGAAGCTTTCTTT
v_gene: TRBV2; j_gene: TRBJ2-7; d_gene: NA; len: 13; abundance: NA; CDR3aa: CASSRGGAYEQYF; CDR3nt: TGTGCCAGCAGCCGTGGGGGGGCTTACGAGCAGTACTTC
v_gene: TRBV10-3; j_gene: TRBJ2-1; d_gene: TRBD2; len: 15; abundance: NA; CDR3aa: CAISVTSGSYSEQFF; CDR3nt: TGTGCCATCAGTGTAACTAGCGGGAGTTATTCTGAGCAGTTCTTC
v_gene: TRBV14; j_gene: TRBJ1-4; d_gene: NA; len: 16; abundance: NA; CDR3aa: CASSQGGQGNVEKLFF; CDR3nt: TGTGCCAGCAGCCAAGGAGGCCAAGGGAATGTGGAAAAACTGTTTTTT
v_gene: TRBV5-1; j_gene: TRBJ1-1; d_gene: NA; len: 14; abundance: NA; CDR3aa: CASSLASGGTEAFF; CDR3nt: TGCGCCAGCAGCTTGGCATCGGGGGGAACTGAAGCTTTCTTT
v_gene: TRBV27; j_gene: TRBJ2-1; d_gene: NA; len: 15; abundance: NA; CDR3aa: CASSLSGGQAYEQFF; CDR3nt: TGTGCCAGCAGTTTATCGGGGGGGCAGGCATATGAGCAGTTCTTC
v_gene: TRBV19; j_gene: TRBJ2-3; d_gene: TRBD1; len: 16; abundance: NA; CDR3aa: CASSAPPGQGTDTQYF; CDR3nt: TGTGCCAGTAGTGCTCCCCCTGGACAGGGAACAGATACGCAGTATTTT
v_gene: TRBV5-1; j_gene: TRBJ2-1; d_gene: TRBD1; len: 15; abundance: NA; CDR3aa: CASSLTPGQEGEQFF; CDR3nt: TGCGCCAGCAGCCTAACACCGGGACAGGAGGGTGAGCAGTTCTTC
v_gene: TRBV7-9; j_gene: TRBJ2-1; d_gene: NA; len: 12; abundance: few; CDR3aa: CASSPIGGEQFF; CDR3nt: TGTGCCAGCAGCCCCATCGGGGGTGAGCAGTTCTTC
v_gene: TRBV5-6; j_gene: TRBJ2-3; d_gene: TRBD2; len: 13; abundance: NA; CDR3aa: CASSGDYFDTQYF; CDR3nt: TGTGCCAGCAGTGGGGACTATTTTGATACGCAGTATTTT
v_gene: TRBV7-8; j_gene: TRBJ1-5; d_gene: TRBD1; len: 16; abundance: NA; CDR3aa: CASSRGQGGSSQPQHF; CDR3nt: TGTGCCAGCAGCCGGGGGCAGGGGGGAAGTTCTCAGCCCCAGCATTTT
v_gene: TRBV5-1; j_gene: TRBJ1-4; d_gene: NA; len: 14; abundance: NA; CDR3aa: CASSLGQSNEKLFF; CDR3nt: TGCGCCAGCAGCTTGGGCCAATCTAATGAAAAACTGTTTTTT
v_gene: TRBV19; j_gene: TRBJ2-3; d_gene: TRBD2; len: 13; abundance: NA; CDR3aa: CASSLSGALTQYF; CDR3nt: TGTGCCAGTAGTTTGAGCGGGGCTCTAACGCAGTATTTT
v_gene: TRBV5-1; j_gene: TRBJ2-2; d_gene: NA; len: 14; abundance: once; CDR3aa: CASSWGGEVGELFF; CDR3nt: TGCGCCAGCAGCTGGGGCGGAGAGGTCGGGGAGCTGTTTTTT
v_gene: TRBV6-1; j_gene: TRBJ2-2; d_gene: NA; len: 15; abundance: NA; CDR3aa: CASSERRKVVGELFF; CDR3nt: TGTGCCAGCAGTGAACGGAGAAAGGTAGTCGGGGAGCTGTTTTTT
v_gene: TRBV6-6; j_gene: TRBJ1-4; d_gene: NA; len: 14; abundance: NA; CDR3aa: CASSKTVTNEKLFF; CDR3nt: TGTGCCAGCAGCAAGACAGTAACTAATGAAAAACTGTTTTTT
v_gene: TRBV11-3; j_gene: TRBJ2-3; d_gene: TRBD2; len: 16; abundance: NA; CDR3aa: CASSCKRLASRDTQYF; CDR3nt: TGTGCCAGCAGCTGCAAACGACTAGCCTCCAGAGATACGCAGTATTTT
v_gene: TRBV19; j_gene: TRBJ2-7; d_gene: NA; len: 14; abundance: NA; CDR3aa: CASSIVWDSYEQYF; CDR3nt: TGTGCCAGTAGTATAGTGTGGGACTCCTACGAGCAGTACTTC
v_gene: TRBV4-2; j_gene: TRBJ2-7; d_gene: NA; len: 16; abundance: few; CDR3aa: CASSQDRHGTSYEQYF; CDR3nt: TGTGCCAGCAGCCAAGATAGACACGGGACTTCCTACGAGCAGTACTTC
v_gene: TRBV15; j_gene: TRBJ2-7; d_gene: NA; len: 15; abundance: once; CDR3aa: CATSFPLDGKYEQYF; CDR3nt: TGTGCCACCAGCTTCCCGCTAGACGGAAAATACGAGCAGTACTTC
v_gene: TRBV7-6; j_gene: TRBJ1-5; d_gene: NA; len: 14; abundance: NA; CDR3aa: CASSLAGSNQPQHF; CDR3nt: TGTGCCAGCAGCTTAGCAGGAAGCAATCAGCCCCAGCATTTT
v_gene: TRBV5-1; j_gene: TRBJ1-2; d_gene: TRBD1; len: 13; abundance: NA; CDR3aa: CASSLETGNGYTF; CDR3nt: TGCGCCAGCAGCTTGGAGACAGGGAATGGCTACACCTTC
v_gene: TRBV5-1; j_gene: TRBJ1-2; d_gene: NA; len: 15; abundance: NA; CDR3aa: CASSLVGQTFYGYTF; CDR3nt: TGCGCCAGCAGCTTGGTTGGACAGACTTTCTATGGCTACACCTTC
v_gene: TRBV4-2; j_gene: TRBJ1-4; d_gene: NA; len: 15; abundance: NA; CDR3aa: CASSQESGGVEKLFF; CDR3nt: TGTGCCAGCAGCCAAGAAAGCGGTGGGGTTGAAAAACTGTTTTTT
v_gene: TRBV10-3; j_gene: TRBJ1-5; d_gene: NA; len: 15; abundance: NA; CDR3aa: CATAAGGASNQPQHF; CDR3nt: TGTGCCACCGCGGCCGGGGGTGCGAGCAATCAGCCCCAGCATTTT
v_gene: TRBV18; j_gene: TRBJ2-7; d_gene: NA; len: 14; abundance: NA; CDR3aa: CASSPQGSLHEQYF; CDR3nt: TGTGCCAGCTCACCTCAGGGCAGTCTACACGAGCAGTACTTC
v_gene: TRBV7-9; j_gene: TRBJ2-7; d_gene: NA; len: 13; abundance: NA; CDR3aa: CASSLAGAHEQYF; CDR3nt: TGTGCCAGCAGCTTAGCGGGAGCCCACGAGCAGTACTTC
v_gene: TRBV27; j_gene: TRBJ2-3; d_gene: TRBD1; len: 16; abundance: NA; CDR3aa: CASSLSPGGDEDTQYF; CDR3nt: TGTGCCAGCAGTTTATCGCCAGGGGGCGATGAAGATACGCAGTATTTT
v_gene: TRBV6-5; j_gene: TRBJ2-7; d_gene: NA; len: 14; abundance: few; CDR3aa: CASRLFDTNYEQYF; CDR3nt: TGTGCCAGCAGATTATTTGACACAAACTACGAGCAGTACTTC
v_gene: TRBV11-2; j_gene: TRBJ2-7; d_gene: TRBD2; len: 15; abundance: NA; CDR3aa: CASSQQLAAVYEQYF; CDR3nt: TGTGCCAGCAGCCAGCAGCTAGCGGCCGTCTACGAGCAGTACTTC
v_gene: TRBV4-1; j_gene: TRBJ2-1; d_gene: TRBD1; len: 14; abundance: NA; CDR3aa: CASSSGTGSYEQFF; CDR3nt: TGCGCCAGCAGCTCCGGGACAGGGAGCTATGAGCAGTTCTTC